This T cell receptor (beta chain) was sequenced in a study of human T cells and chemical hapten exposure. Each CDR3 protein is one row after TCRdb ran MiXCR on the RACE reads. The table shows approximately 60,000 distinct CDR3 sequences, with about 11% occurring only once. V trimming: 9 bases; J trimming: 0 bases; junction bases outside the gene matches: 8. CDR1 and CDR2 from the germline V gene are LNHDA and SQIVND (reference sequence). This CDR3 has 16 residues. Many counts were recorded for this clonotype. Time point meaning: pre-sensitization, week 0. The treatment was: therapeutic diphenylcyclopropenone sensitization with weekly scalp DPC. Samples of blood were obtained prior to the application of each patch test. RNA extraction used unfractionated whole blood as the source of total RNA.

The source of this sequence is a woman aged 40 to 50 with alopecia areata. Some clones in this sample may be carry-over from other donors' samples. The starting material was whole blood, obtained in connection with sensitization to the hapten diphenylcyclopropenone (DPC). The V and J genes are TRBV19 and TRBJ1-5; 10 bases map to TRBD1. The CDR3 region has the DNA TGTGCCAGCCAATCGACAGGGGGCTATAGCAATCAGCCCCAGCATTTT. Translated, it gives CASQSTGGYSNQPQHF.